This is a list of T cell receptor beta chains from one sample in a study of shared clonotypes between healthy human individuals. Clones were read by immunoSEQ multiplex PCR, and TCRdb kept only the in-frame ones, dropping some. Of around 700,000 clones in the sample, approximately 79% are singletons; the top ten hold about 1.8%. Sequencing input: memory CD4+ T cells sorted from blood. The source is a woman aged 25 to 39 in good health. CDR3s include the opening cysteine and the closing phenylalanine or tryptophan. A D gene is named only where the DNA matches it firmly. Size tells how often a clone was seen (once, few, many) or the class of an expanded clone, and some rows leave it out.

size	V	J	D	DNA	CDR3
many	TRBV6-1	TRBJ1-4	.	TGTGCCAGCAGTGAACAGACAACTAATGAAAAACTGTTTTTT	CASSEQTTNEKLFF
.	TRBV19	TRBJ1-2	TRBD1	TGTGCCAGTAGCTGGGACAGGGTCTATGGCTACACCTTC	CASSWDRVYGYTF
.	TRBV7-8	TRBJ2-7	.	TGTGCCAGCAGCCCCCTACACTACGAGCAGTACTTC	CASSPLHYEQYF
.	TRBV28	TRBJ2-4	TRBD1	TGTGCCAGCAGTTCACAGGGGGCATTGTTATTAGCCAAAAACATTCAGTACTTC	CASSSQGALLLAKNIQYF
few	TRBV10-1	TRBJ1-1	.	TGCGCCAGCATTGGGCGGATGGGGACTGAAGCTTTCTTT	CASIGRMGTEAFF
.	TRBV5-1	TRBJ2-1	TRBD2	TGCGCCAGCAGCCAGACTAGCCAAACTGGTAATGAGCAGTTCTTC	CASSQTSQTGNEQFF
.	TRBV27	TRBJ2-7	.	TGTGCCAGCAGTCCCTACAGGTTTCTGGGGGAGCAGTACTTC	CASSPYRFLGEQYF
.	TRBV2	TRBJ2-3	TRBD1	TGTGCCAGCACTGACAGGGGAAATACGCAGTATTTT	CASTDRGNTQYF
.	TRBV11-3	TRBJ2-7	TRBD1	TGTGCCAGCAGCGTAGGACAGGGTTACGAGCAGTACTTC	CASSVGQGYEQYF
.	TRBV11-2	TRBJ1-2	.	TGTGCCAGCAGCGCCGGGGGCCAATCTAACTATGGCTACACCTTC	CASSAGGQSNYGYTF
.	TRBV2	TRBJ1-1	TRBD1	TGTGCCAGCAGTGAAGAGGGGGCATGGAACACTGAAGCTTTCTTT	CASSEEGAWNTEAFF
.	TRBV27	TRBJ2-7	.	TGTGCCAGCAGGGACACGAGTCTCTACGAGCAGTACTTC	CASRDTSLYEQYF
.	TRBV11-2	TRBJ1-1	.	TGTGCCAGCAGCCCCATGGAAGGGGCTAGGACTGAAGCTTTCTTT	CASSPMEGARTEAFF
.	TRBV28	TRBJ2-7	.	TGTGCCAGCAGTTTATACGGAGGCGCCTACGAGCAGTACTTC	CASSLYGGAYEQYF
.	TRBV7-2	TRBJ2-7	TRBD2	TGTGCCAGCAGCCCCGGGAGGCTGGTATACGAGCAGTACTTC	CASSPGRLVYEQYF
.	TRBV27	TRBJ2-3	TRBD2	TGTGCCAGCAGCCGGCGGACTAGCGGGGTCTCTAGCACAGATACGCAGTATTTT	CASSRRTSGVSSTDTQYF
.	TRBV5-4	TRBJ2-5	.	TGTGCCAGCAGCTTGGGCCTAGAAGAGACCCAGTACTTC	CASSLGLEETQYF
.	TRBV10-2	TRBJ2-7	.	TGCGCCAGCAAGGCGGGGCAGGCAGCGATCGAGCAGTACTTC	CASKAGQAAIEQYF